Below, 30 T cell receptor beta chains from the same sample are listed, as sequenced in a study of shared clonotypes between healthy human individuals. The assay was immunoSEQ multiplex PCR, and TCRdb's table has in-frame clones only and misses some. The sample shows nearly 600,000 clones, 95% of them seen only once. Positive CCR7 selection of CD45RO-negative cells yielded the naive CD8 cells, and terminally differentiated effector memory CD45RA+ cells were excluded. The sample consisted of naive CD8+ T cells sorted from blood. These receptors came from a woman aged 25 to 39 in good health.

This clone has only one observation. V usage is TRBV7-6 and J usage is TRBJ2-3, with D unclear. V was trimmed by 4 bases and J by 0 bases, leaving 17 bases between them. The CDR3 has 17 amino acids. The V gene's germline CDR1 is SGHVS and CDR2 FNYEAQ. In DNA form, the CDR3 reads TGTGCCAGCAGCTCCTCCTCCGGAGTTACTAGCACAGATACGCAGTATTTT. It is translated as CASSSSSGVTSTDTQYF.

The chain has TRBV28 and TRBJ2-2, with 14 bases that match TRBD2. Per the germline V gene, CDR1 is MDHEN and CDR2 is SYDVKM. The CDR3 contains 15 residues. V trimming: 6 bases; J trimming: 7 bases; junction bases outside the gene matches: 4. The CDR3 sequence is CASRTSGRAVGELFF. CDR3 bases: TGTGCCAGCAGGACTAGCGGGAGGGCCGTCGGGGAGCTGTTTTTT.

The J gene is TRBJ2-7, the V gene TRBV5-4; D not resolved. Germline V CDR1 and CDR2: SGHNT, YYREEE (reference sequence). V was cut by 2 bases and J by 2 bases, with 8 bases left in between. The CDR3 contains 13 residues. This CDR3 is CASSFLPAYEQYF. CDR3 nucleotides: TGTGCCAGCAGCTTTCTGCCGGCCTACGAGCAGTACTTC.

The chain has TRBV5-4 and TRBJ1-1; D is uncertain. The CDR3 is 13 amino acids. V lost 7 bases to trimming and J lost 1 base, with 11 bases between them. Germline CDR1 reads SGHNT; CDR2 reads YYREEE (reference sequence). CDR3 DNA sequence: TGTGCCAGCGAGCAGGAGGGGAACACTGAAGCTTTCTTT. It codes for CASEQEGNTEAFF.

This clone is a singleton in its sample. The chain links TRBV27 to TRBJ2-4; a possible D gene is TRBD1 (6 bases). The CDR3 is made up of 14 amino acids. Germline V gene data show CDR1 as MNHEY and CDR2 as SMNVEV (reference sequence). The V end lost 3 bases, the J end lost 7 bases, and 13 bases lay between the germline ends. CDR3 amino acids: CASSFGQLGNIQYF. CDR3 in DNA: TGTGCCAGCAGTTTCGGACAGCTAGGGAACATTCAGTACTTC.

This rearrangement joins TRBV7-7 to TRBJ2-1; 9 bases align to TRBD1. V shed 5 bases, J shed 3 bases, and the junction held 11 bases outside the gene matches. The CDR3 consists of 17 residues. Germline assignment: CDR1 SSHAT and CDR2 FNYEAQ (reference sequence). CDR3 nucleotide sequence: TGTGCCAGCAGCCCCAGGCTGGGACAGGGTAACTACAATGAGCAGTTCTTC. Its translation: CASSPRLGQGNYNEQFF.

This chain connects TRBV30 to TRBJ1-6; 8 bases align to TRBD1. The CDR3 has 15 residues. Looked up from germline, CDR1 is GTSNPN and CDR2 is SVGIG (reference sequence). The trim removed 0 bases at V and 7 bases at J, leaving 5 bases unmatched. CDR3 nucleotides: TGTGCCTGGAGTGTAACGGCAGGGGGCAATTCACCCCTCCACTTT. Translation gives CAWSVTAGGNSPLHF.

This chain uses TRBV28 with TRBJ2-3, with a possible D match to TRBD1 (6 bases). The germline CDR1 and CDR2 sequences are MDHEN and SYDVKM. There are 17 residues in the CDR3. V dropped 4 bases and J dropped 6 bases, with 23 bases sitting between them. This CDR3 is CASSSALESQGHDTQYF. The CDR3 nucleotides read TGTGCCAGCAGTTCGGCGCTAGAGAGTCAGGGGCACGATACGCAGTATTTT.

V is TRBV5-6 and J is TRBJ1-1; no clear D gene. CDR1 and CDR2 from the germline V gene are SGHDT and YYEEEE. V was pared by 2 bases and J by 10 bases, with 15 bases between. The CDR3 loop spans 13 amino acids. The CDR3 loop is CASSFNEGSGAFF. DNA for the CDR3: TGTGCCAGCAGCTTTAACGAGGGTTCGGGAGCTTTCTTT.

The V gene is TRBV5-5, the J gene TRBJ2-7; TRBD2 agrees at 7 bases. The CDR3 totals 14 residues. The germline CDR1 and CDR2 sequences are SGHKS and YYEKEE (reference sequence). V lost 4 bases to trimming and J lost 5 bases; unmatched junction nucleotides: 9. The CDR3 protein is CASSPLVAGDEQYF. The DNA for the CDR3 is TGTGCCAGCAGCCCCTTGGTTGCGGGAGACGAGCAGTACTTC.

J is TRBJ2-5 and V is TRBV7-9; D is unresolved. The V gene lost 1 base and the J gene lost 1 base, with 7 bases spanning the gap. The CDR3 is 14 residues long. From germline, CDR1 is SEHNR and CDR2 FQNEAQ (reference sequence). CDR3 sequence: CASSLVGPQETQYF. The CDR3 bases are TGTGCCAGCAGCTTAGTAGGGCCCCAAGAGACCCAGTACTTC. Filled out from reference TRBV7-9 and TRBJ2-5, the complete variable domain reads DTGVSQNPRHKITKRGQNVTFRCDPISEHNRLYWYRQTLGQGPEFLTYFQNEAQLEKSRLLSDRFSAERPKGSFSTLEIQRTEQGDSAMYLCASSLVGPQETQYFGPGTRLLVL.

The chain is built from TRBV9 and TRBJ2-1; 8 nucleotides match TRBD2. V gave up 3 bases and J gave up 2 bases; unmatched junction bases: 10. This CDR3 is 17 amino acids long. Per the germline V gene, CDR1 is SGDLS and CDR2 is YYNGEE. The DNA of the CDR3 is TGTGCCAGCAGCGCGAGTCGGGATAGCGGGGCCTACAATGAGCAGTTCTTC. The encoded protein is CASSASRDSGAYNEQFF.

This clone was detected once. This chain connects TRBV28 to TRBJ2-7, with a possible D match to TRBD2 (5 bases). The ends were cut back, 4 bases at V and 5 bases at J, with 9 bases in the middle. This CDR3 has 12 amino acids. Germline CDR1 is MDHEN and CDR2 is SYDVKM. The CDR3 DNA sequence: TGTGCCAGCAGTTATCGGGGAGACGAGCAGTACTTC. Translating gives CASSYRGDEQYF.

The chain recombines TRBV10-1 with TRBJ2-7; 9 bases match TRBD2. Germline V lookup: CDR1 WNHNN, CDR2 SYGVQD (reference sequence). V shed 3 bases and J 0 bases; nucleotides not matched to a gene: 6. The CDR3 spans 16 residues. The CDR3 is CASSETSGHFSYEQYF. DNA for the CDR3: TGCGCCAGCAGTGAAACTAGCGGGCACTTCTCCTACGAGCAGTACTTC.

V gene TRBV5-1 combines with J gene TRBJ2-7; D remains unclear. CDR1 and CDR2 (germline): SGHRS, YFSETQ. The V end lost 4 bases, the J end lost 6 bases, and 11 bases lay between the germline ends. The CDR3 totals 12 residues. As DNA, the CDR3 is TGCGCCAGCAGCAGTACCCAACTCGAGCAGTACTTC. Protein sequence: CASSSTQLEQYF.

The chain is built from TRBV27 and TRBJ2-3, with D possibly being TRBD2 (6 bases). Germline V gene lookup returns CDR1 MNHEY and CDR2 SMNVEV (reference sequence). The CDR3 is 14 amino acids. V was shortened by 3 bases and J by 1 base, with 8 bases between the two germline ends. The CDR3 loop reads CASSFRLGTDTQYF. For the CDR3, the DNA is TGTGCCAGCAGTTTCCGACTAGGCACAGATACGCAGTATTTT.

CDR3 bases: TGCAGCGTTGAGGGGACCGGGACTAGCGGGAGATCCTACAATGAGCAGTTCTTC. This sequence encodes CSVEGTGTSGRSYNEQFF. This chain connects TRBV29-1 to TRBJ2-1; 14 bases align to TRBD2. V shed 3 bases and J 1 base; nucleotides not matched to a gene: 8. Germline V CDR1 and CDR2: SQVTM, ANQGSEA. The CDR3 length is 18 residues.

The CDR3 nucleotides are TGTGCCAGCAGTTTAGGGACAGATCTGCCCGGGGAGCTGTTTTTT. It codes for CASSLGTDLPGELFF. The chain carries TRBV28 and TRBJ2-2, with TRBD1 matching over 7 bases. CDR1 is MDHEN and CDR2 is SYDVKM in the germline V gene. This CDR3 spans 15 amino acids. The ends lost 2 bases at V and 6 bases at J; junction bases unmatched: 6. The whole variable domain, filled in from reference TRBV28 and TRBJ2-2, reads DVKVTQSSRYLVKRTGEKVFLECVQDMDHENMFWYRQDPGLGLRLIYFSYDVKMKEKGDIPEGYSVSREKKERFSLILESASTNQTSMYLCASSLGTDLPGELFFGEGSRLTVL.

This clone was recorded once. CDR3 DNA sequence: TGTGCCAGCAGCCAAGCGCTGGAGCAGTTCTTC. Translation gives CASSQALEQFF. The V call is TRBV14, the J call TRBJ2-1; D unclear. V was shortened by 1 base and J by 10 bases, with 5 bases between the two germline ends. From germline, CDR1 is SGHDN and CDR2 FVKESK. The CDR3 sequence is 11 residues long.

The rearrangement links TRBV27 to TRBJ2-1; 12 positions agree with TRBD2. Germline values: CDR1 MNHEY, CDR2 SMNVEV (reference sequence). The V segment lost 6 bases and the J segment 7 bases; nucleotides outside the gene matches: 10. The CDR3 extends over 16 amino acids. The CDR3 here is CASSRVLAGGGNEQFF. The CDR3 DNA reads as TGTGCCAGCAGCCGAGTCCTAGCGGGAGGGGGAAATGAGCAGTTCTTC.

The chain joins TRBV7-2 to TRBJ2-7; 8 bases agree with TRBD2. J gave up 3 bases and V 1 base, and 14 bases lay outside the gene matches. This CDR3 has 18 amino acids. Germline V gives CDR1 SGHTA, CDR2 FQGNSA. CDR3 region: CASSLEGLDSVALYEQYF. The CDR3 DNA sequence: TGTGCCAGCAGCTTAGAGGGACTAGATTCCGTTGCTCTCTACGAGCAGTACTTC.

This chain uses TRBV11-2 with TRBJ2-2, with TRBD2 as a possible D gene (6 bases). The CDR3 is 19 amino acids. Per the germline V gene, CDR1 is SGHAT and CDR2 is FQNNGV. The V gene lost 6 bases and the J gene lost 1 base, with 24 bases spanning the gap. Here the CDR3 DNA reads TGTGCCAGCAGTCTTAGGATTTCCGGGACTTCTAGGAACACCGGGGAGCTGTTTTTT. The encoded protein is CASSLRISGTSRNTGELFF.

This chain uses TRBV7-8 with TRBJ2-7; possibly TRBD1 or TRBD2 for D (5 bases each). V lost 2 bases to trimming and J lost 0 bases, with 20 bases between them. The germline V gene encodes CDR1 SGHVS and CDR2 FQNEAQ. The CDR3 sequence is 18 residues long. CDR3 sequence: CASSLKPLHRDGSYEQYF. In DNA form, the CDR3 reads TGTGCCAGCAGCTTAAAGCCCCTCCATCGGGACGGCTCCTACGAGCAGTACTTC. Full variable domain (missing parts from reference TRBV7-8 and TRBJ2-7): GAGVSQSPRYKVAKRGQDVALRCDPISGHVSLFWYQQALGQGPEFLTYFQNEAQLDKSGLPSDRFFAERPEGSVSTLKIQRTQQEDSAVYLCASSLKPLHRDGSYEQYFGPGTRLTVT.

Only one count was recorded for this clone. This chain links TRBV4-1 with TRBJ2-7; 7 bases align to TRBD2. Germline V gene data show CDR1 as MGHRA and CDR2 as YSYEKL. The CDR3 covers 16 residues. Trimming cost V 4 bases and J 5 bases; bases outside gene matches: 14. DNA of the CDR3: TGCGCCAGCAGCCTAGGGGTGGCGGGAGCTGGTGACGAGCAGTACTTC. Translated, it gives CASSLGVAGAGDEQYF.

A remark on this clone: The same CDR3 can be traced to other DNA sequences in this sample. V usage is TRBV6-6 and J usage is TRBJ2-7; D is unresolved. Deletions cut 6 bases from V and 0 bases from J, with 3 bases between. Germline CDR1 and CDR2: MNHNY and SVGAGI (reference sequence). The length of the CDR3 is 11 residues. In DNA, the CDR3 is TGTGCCAGCAGGGACTCCTACGAGCAGTACTTC. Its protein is CASRDSYEQYF.

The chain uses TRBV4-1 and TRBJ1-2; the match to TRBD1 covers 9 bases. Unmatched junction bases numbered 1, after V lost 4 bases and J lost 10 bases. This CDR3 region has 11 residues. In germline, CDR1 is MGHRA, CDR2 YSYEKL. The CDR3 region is CASSRDRVYTF. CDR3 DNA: TGCGCCAGCAGCCGGGACAGGGTCTACACCTTC.

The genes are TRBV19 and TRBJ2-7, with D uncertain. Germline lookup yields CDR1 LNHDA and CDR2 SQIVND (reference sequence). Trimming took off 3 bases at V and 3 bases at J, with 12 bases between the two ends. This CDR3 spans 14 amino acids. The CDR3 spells CASSIAGSGYEQYF. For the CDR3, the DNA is TGTGCCAGTAGTATCGCCGGCTCCGGCTACGAGCAGTACTTC.

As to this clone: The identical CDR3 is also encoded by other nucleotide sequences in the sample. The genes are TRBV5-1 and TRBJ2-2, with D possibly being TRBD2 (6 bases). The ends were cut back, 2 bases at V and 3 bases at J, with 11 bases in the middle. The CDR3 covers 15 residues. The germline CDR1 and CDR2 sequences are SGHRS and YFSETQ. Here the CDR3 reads CASSFRGIDTGELFF. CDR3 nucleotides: TGCGCCAGCAGCTTCCGCGGGATAGACACCGGGGAGCTGTTTTTT.

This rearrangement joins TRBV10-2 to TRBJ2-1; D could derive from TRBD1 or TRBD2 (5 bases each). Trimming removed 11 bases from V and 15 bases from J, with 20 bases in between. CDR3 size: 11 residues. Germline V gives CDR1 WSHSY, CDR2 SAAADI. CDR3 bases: TGCGCCGGGATGGGGCGTGGAGGATTGTTCTTC. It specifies CAGMGRGGLFF.

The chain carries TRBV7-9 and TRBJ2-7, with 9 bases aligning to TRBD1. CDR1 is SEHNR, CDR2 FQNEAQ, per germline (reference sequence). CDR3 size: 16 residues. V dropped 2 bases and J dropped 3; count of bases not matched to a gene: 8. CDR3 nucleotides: TGTGCCAGCAGCTTAATTGGGGACAGGGCCAACTACGAGCAGTACTTC. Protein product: CASSLIGDRANYEQYF.